The entry that follows covers one T cell receptor (beta chain) sequence. V was trimmed by 5 bases and J by 7 bases, leaving 21 bases between them. This CDR3 region has 16 residues. Looked up from germline, CDR1 is SGHTA and CDR2 is FQGNSA. The sample is drawn from a study of OX40 agonist ivuxolimab in advanced cancers. Profiled with immunoSEQ multiplex PCR; TCRdb holds only in-frame clones, not every one. Altogether roughly 20,000 clones are present, roughly 80% being singletons, with the ten largest covering roughly 13%. This TCR derives from an adult with an advanced solid tumor such as melanoma, head and neck, liver or kidney cancer. The sample here was CD4+ or CD8+ T cells sorted from blood, taken in a trial of the OX40 agonist ivuxolimab. The chain employs TRBV7-2 and TRBJ2-1, with a weak D call TRBD2 (6 bases). CDR3 in DNA: TGTGCCAGCAGCCGCCGGGGGACCGCATCCCCTAATGAGCAGTTCTTC. Protein sequence: CASSRRGTASPNEQFF.